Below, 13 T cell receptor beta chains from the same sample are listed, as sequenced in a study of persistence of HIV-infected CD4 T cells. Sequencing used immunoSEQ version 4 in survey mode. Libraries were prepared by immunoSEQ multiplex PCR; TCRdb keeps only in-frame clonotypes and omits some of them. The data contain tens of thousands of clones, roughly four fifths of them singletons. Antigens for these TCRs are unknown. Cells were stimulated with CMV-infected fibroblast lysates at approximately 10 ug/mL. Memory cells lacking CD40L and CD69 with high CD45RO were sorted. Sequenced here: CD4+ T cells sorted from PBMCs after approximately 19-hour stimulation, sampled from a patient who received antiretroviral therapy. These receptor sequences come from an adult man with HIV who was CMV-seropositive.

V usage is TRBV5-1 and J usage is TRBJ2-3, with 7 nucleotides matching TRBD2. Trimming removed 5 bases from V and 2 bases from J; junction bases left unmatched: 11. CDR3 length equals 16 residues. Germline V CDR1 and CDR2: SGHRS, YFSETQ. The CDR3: CASRRYAGGTTDTQYF. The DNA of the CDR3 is TGCGCCAGCAGGAGGTATGCCGGGGGGACCACAGATACGCAGTATTTT.

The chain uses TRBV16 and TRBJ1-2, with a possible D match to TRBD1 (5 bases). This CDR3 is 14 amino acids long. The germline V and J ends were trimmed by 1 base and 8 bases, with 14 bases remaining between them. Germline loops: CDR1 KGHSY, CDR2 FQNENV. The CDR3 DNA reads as TGTGCCAGCAGCCAATTTGTCGGGAGGGACGGCTACACCTTC. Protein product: CASSQFVGRDGYTF.

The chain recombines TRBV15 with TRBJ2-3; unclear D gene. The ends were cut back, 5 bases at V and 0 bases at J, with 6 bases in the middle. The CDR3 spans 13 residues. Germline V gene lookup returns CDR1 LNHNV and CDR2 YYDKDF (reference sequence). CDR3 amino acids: CATSPGSTDTQYF. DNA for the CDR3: TGTGCCACCAGCCCAGGAAGCACAGATACGCAGTATTTT.

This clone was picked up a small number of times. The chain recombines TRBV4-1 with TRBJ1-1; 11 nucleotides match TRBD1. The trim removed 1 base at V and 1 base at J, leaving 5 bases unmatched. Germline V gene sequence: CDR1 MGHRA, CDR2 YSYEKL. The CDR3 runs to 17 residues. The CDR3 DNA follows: TGCGCCAGCAGCCAAGGGACAGGGGGCAGTGGGAACACTGAAGCTTTCTTT. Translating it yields CASSQGTGGSGNTEAFF.

The CDR3 coding sequence is TGTGCCAGCAGCTTGGAGGGAGGGACTGAAGCTTTCTTT. It encodes CASSLEGGTEAFF. This sequence joins TRBV5-5 and TRBJ1-1; D gene uncertain. V dropped 0 bases and J dropped 5 bases, with 8 bases sitting between them. The CDR3 runs to 13 residues. Germline loops: CDR1 SGHKS, CDR2 YYEKEE (reference sequence).

The CDR3 sequence is CATSDPPDGEQFF. The CDR3 DNA reads as TGTGCCACCAGTGACCCCCCGGACGGTGAGCAGTTCTTC. The chain couples TRBV24-1 to TRBJ2-1; no reliable D call. V lost 4 bases and J 9 bases, leaving 12 bases between the germline ends. CDR3 length: 13 amino acids. The germline CDR1 and CDR2 sequences are KGHDR and SFDVKD.

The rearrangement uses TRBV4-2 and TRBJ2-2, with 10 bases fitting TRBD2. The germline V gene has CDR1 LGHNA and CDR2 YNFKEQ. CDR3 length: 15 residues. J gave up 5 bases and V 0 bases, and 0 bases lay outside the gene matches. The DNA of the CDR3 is TGTGCCAGCAGCCAAGAGGGACTAGCGACCGGGGAGCTGTTTTTT. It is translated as CASSQEGLATGELFF.

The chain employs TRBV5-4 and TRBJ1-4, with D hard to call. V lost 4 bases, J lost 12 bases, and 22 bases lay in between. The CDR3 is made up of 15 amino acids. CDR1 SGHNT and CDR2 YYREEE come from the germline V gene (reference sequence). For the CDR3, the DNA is TGTGCCAGCAGCCCAGATCCCGATACCCCAAGGGAACTGTTTTTT. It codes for CASSPDPDTPRELFF.

CDR3 sequence reads: CAISESVGWQINYGYTF. The CDR3 DNA reads TGTGCCATCAGTGAGTCGGTTGGTTGGCAGATCAACTATGGCTACACCTTC. V and J are TRBV10-3 and TRBJ1-2; D remains unclear. Trimming took off 0 bases at V and 2 bases at J, with 16 bases between the two ends. The CDR3 covers 17 residues. Germline values: CDR1 ENHRY, CDR2 SYGVKD.

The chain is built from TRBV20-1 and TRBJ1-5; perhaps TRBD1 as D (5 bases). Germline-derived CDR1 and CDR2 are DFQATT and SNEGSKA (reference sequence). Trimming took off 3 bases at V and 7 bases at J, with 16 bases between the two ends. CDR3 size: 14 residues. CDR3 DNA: TGCAGTGCTAGTTCTTACGAGGGACGCCAGCCCCAGCATTTT. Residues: CSASSYEGRQPQHF.

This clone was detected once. The CDR3 sequence is CASSSPRGSNQPQHF. CDR3 DNA: TGTGCCAGCAGCTCCCCCCGAGGGAGCAATCAGCCCCAGCATTTT. The chain employs TRBV28 and TRBJ1-5; unclear D gene. The germline V and J ends were trimmed by 6 bases and 1 base, with 13 bases remaining between them. This CDR3 is built from 15 residues. Germline V gene data show CDR1 as MDHEN and CDR2 as SYDVKM.

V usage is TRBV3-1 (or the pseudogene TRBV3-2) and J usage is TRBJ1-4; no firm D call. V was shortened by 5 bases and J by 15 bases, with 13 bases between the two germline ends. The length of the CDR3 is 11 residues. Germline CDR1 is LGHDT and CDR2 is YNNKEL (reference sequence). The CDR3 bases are TGTGCCAGCAGCGATAGGACTATAATGTTTTTT. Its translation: CASSDRTIMFF.

The CDR3 bases are TGTGCCAGCAGAAGAACTCCCCGGACAGGGTCAGCGGGGAGCTCCTACAATGAGCAGTTCTTC. This encodes CASRRTPRTGSAGSSYNEQFF. This chain links TRBV21-1 with TRBJ2-1; whether TRBD1, the table's D call, matches the DNA was not checked. TRBV21-1 corresponds to a pseudogene. The CDR3 length is 21 residues.